Detailed here is one T cell receptor (beta chain). Its antigen remains unknown. These data belong to a study of vaccination and CD4 T cells after COVID-19. About the study: Sampling that followed vaccination took place a median approximately 72 days after dose two, within a range of 14 to 241. Cells were stimulated with overlapping spike peptide pools from SARS-CoV-2, HCoV-NL63, HCoV-OC43 and HCoV-229E.

Trimming removed 7 bases from V and 11 bases from J, with 17 bases in between. This CDR3 is 11 amino acids long. CDR1 DFQATT and CDR2 SNEGSKA come from the germline V gene (reference sequence). The Oncomine TCR Beta short-read assay sequenced DNA from cultured CD4+ T cells. TCRdb passed the PCR reads through MiXCR, listing each CDR3 protein once. This sample has about 9,100 distinct CDR3 sequences; roughly 70% occur once, and the top ten carry approximately 37%. The treatment here: roughly 11-day PBMC culture with coronavirus spike peptide pools or control peptides (ViraFEST assay). With peptide pools, ViraFEST first expanded antigen-specific T cells and afterwards sequenced their TCRs.

This receptor was obtained from a human donor who had recovered from COVID-19. The V call is TRBV20-1, the J call TRBJ1-1, with a tentative D call TRBD1 (6 bases). The sequencing sample was made of CD4+ T cells from blood, cultured in vitro. In nucleotides, the CDR3 is TGCAGTGTCCCCGAGGGACAAGGCGCTTTCTTT. It specifies CSVPEGQGAFF.